These 3 T cell receptor beta chains share one sample of origin, sequenced in a study of CD8 T cells in Susac syndrome. RNA in amounts of roughly 0.45 to 1 ug was reverse transcribed with random hexamers. A single record per CDR3 protein comes from TCRdb applying MiXCR to the immunoSEQ multiplex PCR reads. This table holds about 150,000 distinct CDR3 sequences, 90% to 95% found once. Sequencing was performed on CD4+ T cells from PBMCs. All receptors come from a human donor with multiple sclerosis.

The rearrangement links TRBV10-3 to TRBJ1-1; 8 nucleotides agree with TRBD1. V was pared by 2 bases and J by 1 base, with 3 bases of the junction left unmatched. In germline, CDR1 is ENHRY, CDR2 SYGVKD. The CDR3 sequence is 15 residues long. CDR3 sequence: CAISERGTGNTEAFF. The CDR3 bases are TGTGCCATCAGTGAGCGAGGGACAGGGAACACTGAAGCTTTCTTT.

CDR3 in DNA: TGTGCCAGCAGTGAACCCCTTAGCGGGGGCTCCTACAATGAGCAGTTCTTC. Translated, it gives CASSEPLSGGSYNEQFF. This chain links TRBV2 with TRBJ2-1, with TRBD2 identical over 9 bases. V lost 2 bases, J lost 0 bases, and 5 bases stayed unmatched. The germline V gene has CDR1 SNHLY and CDR2 FYNNEI. The CDR3 consists of 17 residues.

This clonotype was counted a single time. The junction departs from the called germline gene at one end, perhaps through a read error. The V call is TRBV5-1, the J call TRBJ2-7; possibly TRBD1 for D (5 bases). Per the germline V gene, CDR1 is SGHRS and CDR2 is YFSETQ. This CDR3 is built from 14 residues. The CDR3, as DNA: TGCGCCAGCAAGGAGCAGGGCCTCTCCGACGAGCAGTACTTC. It yields the protein CASKEQGLSDEQYF. Complete variable domain (other parts from reference TRBV5-1 and TRBJ2-7): KAGVTQTPRYLIKTRGQQVTLSCSPISGHRSVSWYQQTPGQGLQFLFEYFSETQRNKGNFPGRFSGRQFSNSRSEMNVSTLELGDSALYLCASKEQGLSDEQYFGPGTRLTVT.